Given below is one T cell receptor (beta chain) in context. Germline V CDR1 and CDR2: SGHKS, YYEKEE (reference sequence). V was cut by 6 bases and J by 4 bases, with 25 bases left in between. CDR3 length equals 17 residues. This entry belongs to a study of T cell changes during pregnancy in multiple sclerosis. Generated by immunoSEQ multiplex PCR, the TCRdb table keeps only in-frame clones and is missing some. Here the sample spans over 60,000 clones, around 96% being singletons. This chain joins TRBV5-5 and TRBJ2-5, with D possibly matching TRBD2 (5 bases). This material consisted of CD8+ T cells from peripheral blood mononuclear cells, taken after pregnancy. This TCR came from a female donor with multiple sclerosis, enrolled in a pregnancy study. CDR3 residues: CASTKAGTSQRGETQYF. The CDR3 DNA is TGTGCCAGCACCAAGGCGGGTACCAGCCAACGGGGAGAGACCCAGTACTTC.